Each of the 10 T cell receptor beta chains below was sequenced from the same sample in a study of vaccination and CD4 T cells after COVID-19. Treatment in this sample: roughly 11-day PBMC culture with coronavirus spike peptide pools or control peptides (ViraFEST assay). The antigens for these receptors are not known. Researchers used the Oncomine TCR Beta short-read assay to sequence DNA from cultured CD4+ T cells. TCRdb analysed the PCR reads with MiXCR anew, one entry per CDR3 protein. The data contain about 16,000 distinct CDR3 sequences, around 53% of them singletons. Here the sequenced sample was CD4+ T cells from blood, cultured in vitro, taken before SARS-CoV-2 vaccination. These receptors were taken from a human donor who had recovered from COVID-19.

This clonotype turned up a few times. The CDR3 protein is CASSTSAYQETQYF. The CDR3, as DNA: TGTGCCAGCAGCACTAGCGCCTACCAAGAGACCCAGTACTTC. The J gene is TRBJ2-5, the V gene TRBV2, with 7 bases lining up with TRBD2. This CDR3 region has 14 residues. Per germline, CDR1 SNHLY and CDR2 FYNNEI. J gave up 0 bases and V 6 bases, and 4 bases lay outside the gene matches.

This clonotype was counted between two and nine times. For the CDR3, the DNA is TGTGCCAGTAGTACGACAGGGGGCAATCAGCCCCAGCATTTT. Protein product: CASSTTGGNQPQHF. The chain recombines TRBV19 with TRBJ1-5, with 8 bases identical to TRBD1. Trimming at V came to 4 bases and at J to 2 bases, leaving 1 base not matched to a gene. This CDR3 region has 14 residues. Per the germline V gene, CDR1 is LNHDA and CDR2 is SQIVND (reference sequence).

The V call is TRBV19, the J call TRBJ1-2; D is unclear. The germline V and J ends were trimmed by 1 base and 2 bases, with 11 bases remaining between them. This CDR3 contains 15 residues. Germline CDR1 and CDR2: LNHDA and SQIVND (reference sequence). The CDR3 coding sequence is TGTGCCAGTAGTATAGGTCAGGACCCCAACTATGGCTACACCTTC. This gives the protein CASSIGQDPNYGYTF.

The chain employs TRBV9 and TRBJ2-1, with a weak D call TRBD2 (6 bases). With 0 bases removed from V and 8 bases from J, the gap between germline ends came to 12 bases. Germline CDR1 and CDR2: SGDLS and YYNGEE. The CDR3 is made up of 14 amino acids. Written as DNA, the CDR3 is TGTGCCAGCAGCGTAGGCTCACTAGCTTATGAGCAGTTCTTC. As protein: CASSVGSLAYEQFF. Looking up the rest from reference TRBV9 and TRBJ2-1 gives the full variable domain: DSGVTQTPKHLITATGQRVTLRCSPRSGDLSVYWYQQSLDQGLQFLIQYYNGEERAKGNILERFSAQQFPDLHSELNLSSLELGDSALYFCASSVGSLAYEQFFGPGTRLTVL.

This rearrangement joins TRBV5-1 to TRBJ2-3; D unresolved. The CDR3 is made up of 13 amino acids. Deletions cut 0 bases from V and 10 bases from J, with 12 bases between. Germline loops: CDR1 SGHRS, CDR2 YFSETQ. In DNA form, the CDR3 reads TGCGCCAGCAGCTTGGATCAGAGTCGGGCGCAGTATTTT. It codes for CASSLDQSRAQYF. Full variable domain (remainder filled in from reference TRBV5-1 and TRBJ2-3): KAGVTQTPRYLIKTRGQQVTLSCSPISGHRSVSWYQQTPGQGLQFLFEYFSETQRNKGNFPGRFSGRQFSNSRSEMNVSTLELGDSALYLCASSLDQSRAQYFGPGTRLTVL.

In this sample, this clonotype turned up a few times. The V and J genes are TRBV20-1 and TRBJ2-3; TRBD1 matches at 7 bases. The CDR3 sequence is 15 residues long. Germline CDR1 and CDR2: DFQATT and SNEGSKA (reference sequence). Trimming took 2 bases from V and 5 from J; bases not matched to a gene: 10. The CDR3 nucleotides read TGCAGTGCTAGACCCTCGGACAGGAGAGTAGATACGCAGTATTTT. Encoded protein: CSARPSDRRVDTQYF.

The rearrangement links TRBV20-1 to TRBJ1-5; 11 positions agree with TRBD1. Germline V gene lookup returns CDR1 DFQATT and CDR2 SNEGSKA (reference sequence). This CDR3 spans 15 amino acids. The junction had 7 bases not matched to a gene; V was cut back by 2 bases and J by 7 bases. This CDR3 is CSARNGQGAEQPQHF. In DNA, the CDR3 is TGCAGTGCTAGAAATGGACAGGGGGCTGAACAGCCCCAGCATTTT.

There are a few counts of this clonotype. The V call is TRBV24-1, the J call TRBJ1-2, with D unresolved. The ends were cut back, 0 bases at V and 8 bases at J, with 6 bases in the middle. The CDR3 is made up of 12 amino acids. Per the germline V gene, CDR1 is KGHDR and CDR2 is SFDVKD. This CDR3 is CATSDLSGGYTF. CDR3 nucleotide sequence: TGTGCCACCAGTGATTTGAGCGGGGGCTACACCTTC.

Concerning this clonotype itself: Compared with germline, one end of the junction differs, possibly owing to a read error. V usage is TRBV7-3 and J usage is TRBJ2-1; 9 bases are shared with TRBD2. The germline V gene has CDR1 SGHTA and CDR2 FQGTGA. The CDR3 has 16 amino acids. CDR3 sequence: CASSLTPGTSYHEQFF. The CDR3, as DNA: TGTGCCAGCAGCTTAACACCCGGGACTAGCTACCATGAGCAGTTCTTC.

Worth noting for this clonotype: At one boundary the junction diverges from the germline segment, which might be a read error. The chain joins TRBV20-1 to TRBJ1-5; D unclear. Germline V lookup: CDR1 DFQATT, CDR2 SNEGSKA (reference sequence). CDR3 length: 17 amino acids. The CDR3 loop is CSARGRPRTYSNQSQHF. CDR3 DNA sequence: TGCAGTGCTAGAGGCAGACCTAGGACTTATAGCAATCAGTCCCAGCATTTT.